A single sample gave rise to the 26 T cell receptor beta chains below, sequenced in a study of shared clonotypes between healthy human individuals. Assay: immunoSEQ multiplex PCR; the TCRdb copy retains only in-frame clones and omits some. The table lists 400,000 to 600,000 clones, about 96% of them singletons, with around 0.067% in the top ten. Specimen: naive CD4+ T cells sorted from blood. Noted subset: CD45RA+ positively selected. These receptors all stem from a woman in her 30s in good health.

The V and J genes are TRBV7-3 and TRBJ1-2, with 10 bases identical to TRBD1. Per the germline V gene, CDR1 is SGHTA and CDR2 is FQGTGA. CDR3 length: 17 residues. The ends lost 5 bases at V and 0 bases at J; junction bases unmatched: 9. CDR3 amino acids: CASSPYGQGDSNYGYTF. CDR3 bases: TGTGCCAGCAGCCCCTACGGACAGGGGGACTCTAACTATGGCTACACCTTC.

The chain combines TRBV4-1 with TRBJ2-3; unclear D gene. Trimming took off 1 base at V and 6 bases at J, with 11 bases between the two ends. The CDR3 spans 14 residues. Per germline, CDR1 MGHRA and CDR2 YSYEKL. The CDR3 DNA is TGCGCCAGCAGCCAAGGGGATAGACCCGATACGCAGTATTTT. This sequence encodes CASSQGDRPDTQYF.

This chain joins TRBV7-2 and TRBJ2-5; 14 positions match TRBD2. The germline V gene encodes CDR1 SGHTA and CDR2 FQGNSA. V trimming: 1 base; J trimming: 2 bases; junction bases outside the gene matches: 3. The CDR3 length is 17 residues. The CDR3 loop is CASSLGLAGGPQETQYF. For the CDR3, the DNA is TGTGCCAGCAGCTTAGGACTAGCGGGAGGGCCGCAAGAGACCCAGTACTTC.

This rearrangement joins TRBV10-1 to TRBJ2-3; 7 nucleotides match TRBD1. The J segment lost 5 bases and the V segment lost 0 bases, leaving 11 bases of the junction unmatched. The CDR3 extends over 17 amino acids. From germline, CDR1 is WNHNN and CDR2 SYGVQD (reference sequence). The CDR3 bases are TGCGCCAGCAGTGAGTCGTGGGAAGCGGCAGGGGGAGATACGCAGTATTTT. This translates into CASSESWEAAGGDTQYF.

The chain carries TRBV23-1 and TRBJ1-1; D is perhaps TRBD1 (6 bases). TRBV23-1 is an ORF for which the function is uncertain. This CDR3 is 15 amino acids long. V shed 4 bases and J shed 1 base, with 13 bases lying between them. DNA of the CDR3: TGCGCCAGCAGTCGCATCAGGGGTCCGAACACTGAAGCTTTCTTT. Translated: CASSRIRGPNTEAFF.

V and J are TRBV21-1 and TRBJ2-1; the D call TRBD2 from the table was never checked on the DNA. TRBV21-1 is a recognized pseudogene. The length of the CDR3 is 13 residues. The CDR3 region is CASSIAGVNEQFF. The DNA of the CDR3 is TGTGCCAGCAGTATAGCGGGGGTTAATGAGCAGTTCTTC.

This chain connects TRBV14 to TRBJ1-1, with 8 bases matching TRBD1. V lost 1 base and J lost 4; bases outside the gene matches: 5. The CDR3 is 15 residues long. Germline lookup yields CDR1 SGHDN and CDR2 FVKESK. CDR3 coding DNA: TGTGCCAGCAGCCAAGTCCAGGGGGCGGTCACTGAAGCTTTCTTT. The encoded protein is CASSQVQGAVTEAFF.

This chain links TRBV18 with TRBJ2-3; TRBD2 matches 9 bases. The germline V gene encodes CDR1 KGHSH and CDR2 LQKENI. The V gene end was trimmed by 0 bases and the J gene end by 1 base; junction bases not matched to a gene: 5. This CDR3 comprises 17 residues. The CDR3 sequence: CASSPPSLAGRTDTQYF. The CDR3 nucleotides read TGTGCCAGCTCACCACCGTCGCTAGCGGGACGCACAGATACGCAGTATTTT.

This CDR3 reads CASSFSGRETQYF. The CDR3 DNA sequence: TGTGCCAGCAGTTTTAGCGGGCGGGAGACCCAGTACTTC. This rearrangement joins TRBV27 to TRBJ2-5; 7 nucleotides match TRBD2. CDR3 size: 13 residues. The V and J ends lost 3 bases and 5 bases, in that order; junction bases with no gene match: 3. The germline gives CDR1 MNHEY, CDR2 SMNVEV (reference sequence).

This clone has only one observation. The chain recombines TRBV2 with TRBJ2-5; D unclear. V lost 6 bases and J lost 2, with 13 bases in between. The CDR3 has 14 residues. CDR1 and CDR2 (germline): SNHLY, FYNNEI. This CDR3 reads CASSPYIGQETQYF. The CDR3 nucleotides read TGTGCCAGCAGCCCGTATATCGGGCAAGAGACCCAGTACTTC.

The chain employs TRBV27 and TRBJ1-5; D may be TRBD1 (6 bases). CDR3 length: 19 residues. V was pared by 2 bases and J by 1 base, with 21 bases between. Germline V CDR1 and CDR2: MNHEY, SMNVEV (reference sequence). The chain's CDR3 is CASSLPRTARGKSNQPQHF. CDR3 nucleotides: TGTGCCAGCAGTTTACCCCGAACCGCCAGGGGTAAGAGCAATCAGCCCCAGCATTTT.

The chain links TRBV19 to TRBJ1-3; D gene uncertain. This CDR3 is 15 amino acids long. V shed 5 bases and J shed 1 base, with 12 bases lying between them. CDR1 LNHDA and CDR2 SQIVND come from the germline V gene (reference sequence). This chain's CDR3 is CASSPSWESGNTIYF. CDR3 in DNA: TGTGCCAGTAGTCCCTCCTGGGAGTCTGGAAACACCATATATTTT.

This chain connects TRBV5-1 to TRBJ2-5; 9 bases line up with TRBD1. The DNA end lines up better with TRBJ2-7; the J call may be wrong. The CDR3 extends over 15 amino acids. The germline gives CDR1 SGHRS, CDR2 YFSETQ. CDR3 coding DNA: TGCGCCAGCAGCCCGGGACAGGGTCAACGGTACGAGCAGTACTTC. Its translation: CASSPGQGQRYEQYF.

V is TRBV5-1 and J is TRBJ2-3; D perhaps matches TRBD1 (5 bases). CDR1 SGHRS and CDR2 YFSETQ come from the germline V gene. The V end was cut by 0 bases, the J end by 3 bases, with 11 bases between. This CDR3 has 15 residues. CDR3 in DNA: TGCGCCAGCAGCTTGGTAGGGGCGACGACAGATACGCAGTATTTT. Its protein is CASSLVGATTDTQYF.

The chain combines TRBV6-1 with TRBJ1-5; 8 nucleotides line up with TRBD1. The germline gives CDR1 MNHNS, CDR2 SASEGT. This CDR3 is built from 16 residues. The J segment lost 6 bases and the V segment lost 4 bases, leaving 11 bases of the junction unmatched. The CDR3 DNA follows: TGTGCCAGCAGTGGCTTGGGGACAGGTGGGTCTCAGCCCCAGCATTTT. Its translation: CASSGLGTGGSQPQHF.

A single count supports this clone. J is TRBJ2-7 and V is TRBV25-1; 10 bases align to TRBD2. Trimming cost V 0 bases and J 5 bases; bases outside gene matches: 13. Germline values: CDR1 MGHDK, CDR2 SYGVNS. The CDR3 is 18 amino acids. In nucleotides, the CDR3 is TGTGCCAGCAGTGAATATAGCGGAGCGGGAGGGCCGGTGGACGAGCAGTACTTC. Its translation is CASSEYSGAGGPVDEQYF.

This clone appeared once. J is TRBJ2-5 and V is TRBV27, with 9 bases fitting TRBD1. This CDR3 spans 15 amino acids. Germline assignment: CDR1 MNHEY and CDR2 SMNVEV (reference sequence). Losses at the gene ends were 5 bases for V and 4 bases for J; bases not matched to a gene: 8. The CDR3 nucleotides are TGTGCCAGCAGTCCAACCGACAGGGGGGGAGAGACCCAGTACTTC. It specifies CASSPTDRGGETQYF.

The count of this clone is one. The rearrangement joins TRBV5-1 to TRBJ2-5; perhaps TRBD1 as D (5 bases). The CDR3 length is 18 residues. Germline CDR1 is SGHRS and CDR2 is YFSETQ. V dropped 9 bases and J dropped 5 bases, with 32 bases sitting between them. The CDR3 nucleotides are TGCGCCACCAGACCCCGGACACAAGGAAAGCCCCCGGTGGAGACCCAGTACTTC. It specifies CATRPRTQGKPPVETQYF.

The chain has TRBV9 and TRBJ1-5, with D maybe TRBD1 (5 bases). Trimming pared 4 bases from V and 4 bases from J, leaving 12 bases between. Germline V CDR1 and CDR2: SGDLS, YYNGEE. CDR3 size: 14 residues. The CDR3 loop reads CASSLDSKNQPQHF. The CDR3 DNA reads TGTGCCAGCAGCCTAGACAGCAAAAATCAGCCCCAGCATTTT.

V gene TRBV7-2 combines with J gene TRBJ2-5, with no clear D. The CDR3 extends over 14 amino acids. The germline gives CDR1 SGHTA, CDR2 FQGNSA. Trimming took 1 base from V and 1 from J, leaving 7 bases between them. The chain's CDR3 is CASSLGGAQETQYF. CDR3 nucleotides: TGTGCCAGCAGCTTAGGAGGAGCCCAAGAGACCCAGTACTTC.

The V gene is TRBV11-3, the J gene TRBJ2-1, with 13 bases matching TRBD2. Trimming took 1 base from V and 5 from J; bases not matched to a gene: 2. CDR1 SGHNT and CDR2 YENEEA come from the germline V gene. This CDR3 has 16 residues. The CDR3 spells CASSLGTSGRHNEQFF. Written as DNA, the CDR3 is TGTGCCAGCAGCTTAGGGACTAGCGGGAGACACAATGAGCAGTTCTTC.

This chain joins TRBV6-5 and TRBJ2-7, with 10 bases identical to TRBD2. There are 13 residues in the CDR3. Germline-derived CDR1 and CDR2 are MNHEY and SVGAGI. The J segment lost 6 bases and the V segment lost 5 bases, leaving 4 bases of the junction unmatched. CDR3: CASSRGLAAEQYF. The CDR3 coding sequence is TGTGCCAGCAGTAGAGGACTAGCGGCCGAGCAGTACTTC.

The chain uses TRBV30 and TRBJ2-7; 7 bases are a match to TRBD2. V lost 0 bases to trimming and J lost 5 bases; unmatched junction nucleotides: 7. This CDR3 spans 14 amino acids. Germline loops: CDR1 GTSNPN, CDR2 SVGIG (reference sequence). The CDR3 bases are TGTGCCTGGAGTGTACCCGGGGGGTCCGACGAGCAGTACTTC. Its translation: CAWSVPGGSDEQYF.

V is TRBV15 and J is TRBJ1-3; D might be TRBD1 (5 bases). The CDR3 spans 16 residues. Germline CDR1 reads LNHNV; CDR2 reads YYDKDF (reference sequence). Trimming removed 0 bases from V and 5 bases from J, with 14 bases in between. The CDR3 protein is CATSRDGRRDRNTIYF. The CDR3 DNA follows: TGTGCCACCAGCAGAGATGGGCGTCGGGACCGAAACACCATATATTTT.

The J gene is TRBJ1-2, the V gene TRBV11-3; 8 bases agree with TRBD1. Losses at the gene ends were 4 bases for V and 3 bases for J; bases not matched to a gene: 4. This CDR3 is built from 14 residues. Germline V CDR1 and CDR2: SGHNT, YENEEA. CDR3 nucleotides: TGTGCCAGCAGCTCCGACAGGGGCCACTATGGCTACACCTTC. It codes for CASSSDRGHYGYTF.

The chain employs TRBV5-1 and TRBJ1-4; possible D gene TRBD1, 6 bases. Trimming removed 7 bases from V and 4 bases from J, with 11 bases in between. CDR1 and CDR2 from the germline V gene are SGHRS and YFSETQ. This CDR3 contains 13 residues. CDR3 in amino acids: CASGRDINEKLFF. CDR3 DNA sequence: TGCGCCAGCGGCCGGGACATTAATGAAAAACTGTTTTTT.